The sequence of this T cell receptor (beta chain) was determined in a study of shared clonotypes between healthy human individuals. Unmatched junction bases numbered 13, after V lost 5 bases and J lost 6 bases. The CDR3 consists of 16 residues. The germline CDR1 and CDR2 sequences are MDHEN and SYDVKM. This clone is a singleton in its sample. The table came from immunoSEQ multiplex PCR; TCRdb's copy has only in-frame clones and leaves some out. The sample lists over a million clones; roughly 80% were seen once. The rearrangement uses TRBV28 and TRBJ1-5; TRBD1 aligns across 7 bases. This sequence was found in a man younger than 30 in good health. The source material was memory CD4+ T cells sorted from blood. Subset noted: CD45RA-negative fraction. The CDR3 coding sequence is TGTGCCAGCAGTCCGGGACAGATAGCGTACGGTCAGCCCCAGCATTTT. Residues: CASSPGQIAYGQPQHF.